The entry below describes one T cell receptor (beta chain). Its antigen has not been determined. The sample holds no much larger clone one base away, and base qualities are not on file. These data belong to a study of T cell responses to AZD1222 COVID-19 vaccine (TCRdb year 2021). About the full investigation: AZD1222 recipients whose second dose came at about 4 weeks and those whose second dose came at about 12 weeks were combined into one group, since spike-specific TCR depth and breadth did not differ between the two schedules. A total of just over 230 trial participants underwent TCR sequencing, of whom about 200 had received two doses of AZD1222 and 26 had received two doses of the MenACWY control vaccine. Trial participants were enrolled into age subgroups of 18-55, 56-69 and 70-plus years, which contained 148, 28 and 57 TCR-sequenced participants, respectively.

Overall study results and their limits: The vaccine-associated CD4 TCRs covered the entire spike protein, and the dominant responses fell in regions 160-218 and 743-854. In the small 56-69-year group, the increase in depth fell short of significance, most likely because of low power. Epitopes outside the regions mutated in the B.1.351 and B.1.1.7 variants were reportedly recognized by nearly half of the unique spike-specific TCRs. Conclusions about previously exposed vaccinees are limited, since just five or six AZD1222 recipients were seropositive for SARS-CoV-2 at baseline. Because no day 14 peak-response samples were available, the repertoires could be characterized only after the peak T cell response. Participants were mostly white British and included more females than males, and it was suggested by the authors that clonal diversity may have been underestimated. After two AZD1222 doses, spike-specific TCR breadth and depth were significantly higher than at day 0 and than in MenACWY recipients.

The CDR3 regions of human TCRbeta chains were analyzed by immunosequencing. As for the authors' bioinformatics: TCRs in the repertoires were matched against a reference library of SARS-CoV-2-specific TCRs that had been generated with the MIRA antigen-specificity platform. Breadth meant the fraction of unique TCRs that were SARS-CoV-2-associated, whereas depth meant the fraction of total T cells that were SARS-CoV-2-associated. Using the MIRA data, every spike-specific TCR was mapped to the spike region that the TCR reacted to and assigned to either a CD4 or a CD8 class. Log10-transformed breadth and depth values were compared by one-way ANOVA with Sidak's multiple comparisons tests. TCRdb retrieved this table from immuneACCESS and kept in-frame rearrangements only. Not all clones are present; in checked studies, unresolved V genes account for under half, and no reason is known for the remainder. That table furnishes V, J and clone size, whereas the DNA furnished D and trimming. This sample comprises 80,000 to 130,000 clones, 70% to 90% of them detected only once. The ten most abundant clones make up 15% to 20% of the sample.

The CDR3 has 16 amino acids, counting the end cysteine and phenylalanine. The sequence is cut down to CDR3 DNA, 48 bases in frame from base 1. Based on the germline V gene, the CDR1 and CDR2 sequences are KGHSH and LQKENI. From V the trimming removes 3 bases and from J it removes 0 bases, while the gene matches leave 5 bases of the junction unaccounted for. What this sample's time point label stands for: baseline before first vaccination. The vaccinee samples were drawn from two UK trials, COV001 and COV002, one of which was a single-blind randomized controlled phase 2/3 trial testing AZD1222 (ChAdOx1 nCoV-19) in healthy adults. For TCRbeta chain sequencing, PBMC samples were collected from trial participants at day 0 and at day 28 after the second dose.

This clonotype was sampled from an adult in good health. Recombination joined TRBV18 with TRBJ1-1; 9 of the junction bases match TRBD1. Sequences were derived from peripheral blood, sampled on day 0 of AZD1222 vaccination. The CDR3 is CASSPRTGELNTEAFF. The bases read TGTGCCAGCTCACCCAGGACAGGGGAGCTGAACACTGAAGCTTTCTTT.